This note documents a single T cell receptor beta chain sequence. Its specificity is unknown. Semi-nested PCR with Nested Universal Primer A followed constant-region reverse priming of full-length variable regions. TCRdb ran MiXCR on the 5' RACE reads and lists one entry per CDR3 protein. The sample lists thousands of distinct CDR3 sequences, roughly 66% occurring once. The CDR3 consists of 15 residues. J gave up 6 bases and V 4 bases, and 6 bases lay outside the gene matches. Germline V lookup: CDR1 MNHNS, CDR2 SASEGT. Whole-study findings and limits: The TCR gene usage of tumor memory CD4+ T cells clustered together with blood and lymph node memory CD4+ cells and with lymph node naive CD4+ cells. Greatest tumor Treg TCR overlap was with tumor naive CD4+ cells.

The chain carries TRBV6-1 and TRBJ2-1, with 10 positions matching TRBD2. The sequence was collected from a female donor with breast cancer. Sequencing was carried out using tumor-infiltrating memory CD4+ T cells sorted from the breast tumor. The subset was: memory CD4+ T cells, CD4+CD45RO+CD25-. In DNA, the CDR3 is TGTGCCAGCAGTGCCGGACTAGCGGAGCTCAATGAGCAGTTCTTC. Protein product: CASSAGLAELNEQFF.